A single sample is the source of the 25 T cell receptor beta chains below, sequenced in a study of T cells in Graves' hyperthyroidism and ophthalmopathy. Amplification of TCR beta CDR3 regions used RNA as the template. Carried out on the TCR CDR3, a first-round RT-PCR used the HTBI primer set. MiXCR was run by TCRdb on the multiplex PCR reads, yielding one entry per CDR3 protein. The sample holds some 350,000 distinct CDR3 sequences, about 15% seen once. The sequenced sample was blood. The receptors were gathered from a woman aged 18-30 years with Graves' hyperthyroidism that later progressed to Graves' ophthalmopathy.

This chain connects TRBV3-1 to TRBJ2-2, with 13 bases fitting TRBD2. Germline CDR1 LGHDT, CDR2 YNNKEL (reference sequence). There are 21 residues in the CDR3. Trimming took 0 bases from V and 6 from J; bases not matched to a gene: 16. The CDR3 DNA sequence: TGTGCCAGCAGCCAAGATTCTCTAAGTCTTGGACTAGCGGGAGTCCCCGGGGAGCTGTTTTTT. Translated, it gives CASSQDSLSLGLAGVPGELFF. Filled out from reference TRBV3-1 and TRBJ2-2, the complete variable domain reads DTAVSQTPKYLVTQMGNDKSIKCEQNLGHDTMYWYKQDSKKFLKIMFSYNNKELIINETVPNRFSPKSPDKAHLNLHINSLELGDSAVYFCASSQDSLSLGLAGVPGELFFGEGSRLTVL.

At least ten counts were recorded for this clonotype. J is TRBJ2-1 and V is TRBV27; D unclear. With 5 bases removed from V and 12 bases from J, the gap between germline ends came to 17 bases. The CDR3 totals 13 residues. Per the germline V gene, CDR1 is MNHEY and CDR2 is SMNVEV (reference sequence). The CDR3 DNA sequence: TGTGCCAGCAGTCCACCGGGCCTTAACGGGCAGTTCTTC. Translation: CASSPPGLNGQFF.

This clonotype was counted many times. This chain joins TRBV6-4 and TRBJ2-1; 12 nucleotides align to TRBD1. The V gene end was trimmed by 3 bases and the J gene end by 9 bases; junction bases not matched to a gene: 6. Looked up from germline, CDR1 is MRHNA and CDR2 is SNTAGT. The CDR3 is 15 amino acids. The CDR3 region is CASSEAGTGGAEQFF. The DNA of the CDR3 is TGTGCCAGCAGTGAGGCCGGGACAGGGGGCGCTGAGCAGTTCTTC.

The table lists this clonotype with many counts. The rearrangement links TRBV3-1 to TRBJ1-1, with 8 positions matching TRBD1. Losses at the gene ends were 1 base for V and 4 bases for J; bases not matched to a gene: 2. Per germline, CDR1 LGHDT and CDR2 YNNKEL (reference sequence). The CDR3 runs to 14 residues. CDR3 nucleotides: TGTGCCAGCAGCCAAGCCACAGGGGGCACTGAAGCTTTCTTT. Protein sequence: CASSQATGGTEAFF.

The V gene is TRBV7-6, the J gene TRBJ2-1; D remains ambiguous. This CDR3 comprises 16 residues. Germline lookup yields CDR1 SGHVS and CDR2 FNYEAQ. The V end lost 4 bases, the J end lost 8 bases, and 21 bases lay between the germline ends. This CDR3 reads CASSSSPPDETHEQFF. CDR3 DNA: TGTGCCAGCAGCTCAAGCCCTCCAGACGAAACCCATGAGCAGTTCTTC. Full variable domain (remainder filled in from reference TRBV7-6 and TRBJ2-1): GAGVSQSPRYKVTKRGQDVALRCDPISGHVSLYWYRQALGQGPEFLTYFNYEAQQDKSGLPNDRFSAERPEGSISTLTIQRTEQRDSAMYRCASSSSPPDETHEQFFGPGTRLTVL.

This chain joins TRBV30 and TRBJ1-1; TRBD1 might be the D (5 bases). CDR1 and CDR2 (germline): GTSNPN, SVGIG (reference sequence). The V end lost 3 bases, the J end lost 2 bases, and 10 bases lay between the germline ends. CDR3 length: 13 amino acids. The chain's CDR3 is CAWSSTANTEAFF. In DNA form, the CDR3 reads TGTGCCTGGAGCTCGACAGCAAACACTGAAGCTTTCTTT.

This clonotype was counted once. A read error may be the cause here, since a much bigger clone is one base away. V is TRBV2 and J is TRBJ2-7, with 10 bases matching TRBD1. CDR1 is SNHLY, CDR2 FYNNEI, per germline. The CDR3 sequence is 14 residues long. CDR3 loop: CVSSLTGGSDEQYF. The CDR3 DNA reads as TGTGTCAGCAGCCTGACAGGGGGCAGCGACGAGCAGTACTTC.

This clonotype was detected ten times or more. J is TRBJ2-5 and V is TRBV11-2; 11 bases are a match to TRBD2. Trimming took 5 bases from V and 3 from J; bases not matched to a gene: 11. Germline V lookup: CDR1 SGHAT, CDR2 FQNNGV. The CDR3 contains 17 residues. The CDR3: CASSTGLADGEKETQYF. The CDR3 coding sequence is TGTGCCAGCAGCACGGGACTAGCGGATGGAGAGAAAGAGACCCAGTACTTC. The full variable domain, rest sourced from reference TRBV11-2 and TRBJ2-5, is EAGVAQSPRYKIIEKRQSVAFWCNPISGHATLYWYQQILGQGPKLLIQFQNNGVVDDSQLPKDRFSAERLKGVDSTLKIQPAKLEDSAVYLCASSTGLADGEKETQYFGPGTRLLVL.

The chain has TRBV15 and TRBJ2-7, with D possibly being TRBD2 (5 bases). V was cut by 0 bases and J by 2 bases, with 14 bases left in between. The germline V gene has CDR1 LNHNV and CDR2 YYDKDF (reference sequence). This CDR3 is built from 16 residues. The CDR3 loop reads CATSRDRTGFPYEQYF. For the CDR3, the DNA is TGTGCCACCAGCAGAGATCGCACGGGGTTCCCCTACGAGCAGTACTTC.

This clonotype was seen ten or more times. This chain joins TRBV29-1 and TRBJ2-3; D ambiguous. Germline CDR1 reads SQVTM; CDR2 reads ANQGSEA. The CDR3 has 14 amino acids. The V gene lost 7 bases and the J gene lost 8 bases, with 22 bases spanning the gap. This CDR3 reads CSAAEGWDGGTQYF. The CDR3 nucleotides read TGCAGCGCCGCGGAAGGCTGGGATGGCGGTACGCAGTATTTT.

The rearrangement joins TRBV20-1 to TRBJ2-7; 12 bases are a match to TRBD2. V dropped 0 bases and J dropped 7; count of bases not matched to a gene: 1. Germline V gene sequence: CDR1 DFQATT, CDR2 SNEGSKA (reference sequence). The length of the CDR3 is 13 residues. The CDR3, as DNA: TGCAGTGCTAGAGATGGACTAGCGGGGGAGCAGTACTTC. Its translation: CSARDGLAGEQYF.

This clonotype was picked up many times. For the CDR3, the DNA is TGTGCCAGCAGCCGACAGGGGAGCTACGAGCAGTACTTC. Amino acids: CASSRQGSYEQYF. The chain uses TRBV7-9 and TRBJ2-7; 8 nucleotides match TRBD1. The CDR3 extends over 13 amino acids. The V gene end was trimmed by 5 bases and the J gene end by 3 bases; junction bases not matched to a gene: 3. Germline V gene lookup returns CDR1 SEHNR and CDR2 FQNEAQ (reference sequence).

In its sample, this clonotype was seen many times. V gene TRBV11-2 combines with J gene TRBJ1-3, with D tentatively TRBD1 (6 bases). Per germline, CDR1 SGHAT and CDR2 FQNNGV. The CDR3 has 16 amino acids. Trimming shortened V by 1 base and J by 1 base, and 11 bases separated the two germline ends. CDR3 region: CASSLVPTGSGNTIYF. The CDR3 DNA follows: TGTGCCAGCAGCTTAGTCCCCACAGGGTCTGGAAACACCATATATTTT.

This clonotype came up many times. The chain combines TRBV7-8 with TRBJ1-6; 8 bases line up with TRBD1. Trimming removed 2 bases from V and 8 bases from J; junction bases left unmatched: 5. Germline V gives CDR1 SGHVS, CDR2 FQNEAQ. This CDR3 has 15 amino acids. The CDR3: CASSLILDRDSPLHF. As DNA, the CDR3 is TGTGCCAGCAGCTTAATTTTGGACAGGGATTCACCCCTCCACTTT.

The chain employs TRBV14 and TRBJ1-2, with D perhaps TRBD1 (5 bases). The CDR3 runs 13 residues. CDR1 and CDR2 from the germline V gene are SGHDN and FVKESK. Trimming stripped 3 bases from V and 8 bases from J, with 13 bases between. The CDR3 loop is CASSHRDARGYTF. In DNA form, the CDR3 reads TGTGCCAGCAGCCACCGGGACGCTCGCGGCTACACCTTC.

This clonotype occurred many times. The CDR3 region is CSATLRGGRYEQYF. In DNA form, the CDR3 reads TGCAGTGCTACCTTAAGGGGAGGTCGGTACGAGCAGTACTTC. The chain joins TRBV20-1 to TRBJ2-7; perhaps TRBD2 as D (6 bases). Germline V lookup: CDR1 DFQATT, CDR2 SNEGSKA (reference sequence). Trimming stripped 4 bases from V and 4 bases from J, with 17 bases between. There are 14 residues in the CDR3.

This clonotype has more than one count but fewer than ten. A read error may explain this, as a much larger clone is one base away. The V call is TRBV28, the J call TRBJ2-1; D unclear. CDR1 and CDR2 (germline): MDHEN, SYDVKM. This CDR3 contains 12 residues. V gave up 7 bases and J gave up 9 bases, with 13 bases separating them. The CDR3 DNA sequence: TGTGCCAGCATGAGGATGGGCGGTGAGCAGTTCTTC. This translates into CASMRMGGEQFF.

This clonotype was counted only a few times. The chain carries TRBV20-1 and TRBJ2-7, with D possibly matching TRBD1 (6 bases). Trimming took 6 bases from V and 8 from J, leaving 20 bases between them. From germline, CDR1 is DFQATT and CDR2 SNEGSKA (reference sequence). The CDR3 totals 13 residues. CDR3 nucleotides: TGCAGTGCCCCGGCCACGAGGGGGAGCCAGCAGTACTTC. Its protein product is CSAPATRGSQQYF.

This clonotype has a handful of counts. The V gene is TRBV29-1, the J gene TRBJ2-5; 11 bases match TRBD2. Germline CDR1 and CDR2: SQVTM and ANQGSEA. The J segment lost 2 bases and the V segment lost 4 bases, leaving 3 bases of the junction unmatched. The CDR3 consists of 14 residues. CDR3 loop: CSVGASGGQETQYF. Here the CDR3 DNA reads TGCAGCGTTGGGGCTAGCGGGGGGCAAGAGACCCAGTACTTC.

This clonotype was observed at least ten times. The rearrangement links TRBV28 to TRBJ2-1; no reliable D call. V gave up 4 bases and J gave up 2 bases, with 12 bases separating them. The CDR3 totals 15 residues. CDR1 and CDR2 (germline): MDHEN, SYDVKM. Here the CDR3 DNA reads TGTGCCAGCAGTTCGAATTTACACACCTACAATGAGCAGTTCTTC. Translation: CASSSNLHTYNEQFF.

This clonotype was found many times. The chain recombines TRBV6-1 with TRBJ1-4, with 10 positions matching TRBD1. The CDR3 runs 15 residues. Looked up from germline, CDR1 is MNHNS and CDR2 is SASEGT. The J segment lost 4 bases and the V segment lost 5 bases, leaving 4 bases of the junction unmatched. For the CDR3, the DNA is TGTGCCAGCAGTTTCGGACAGGGGGTTAATGAAAAACTGTTTTTT. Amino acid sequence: CASSFGQGVNEKLFF.

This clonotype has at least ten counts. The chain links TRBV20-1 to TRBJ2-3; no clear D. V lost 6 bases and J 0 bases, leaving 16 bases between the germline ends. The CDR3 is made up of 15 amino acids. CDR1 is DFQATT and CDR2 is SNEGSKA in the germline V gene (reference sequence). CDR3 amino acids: CSALPDGLSTDTQYF. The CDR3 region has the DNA TGCAGTGCCCTGCCAGACGGGCTGAGCACAGATACGCAGTATTTT.

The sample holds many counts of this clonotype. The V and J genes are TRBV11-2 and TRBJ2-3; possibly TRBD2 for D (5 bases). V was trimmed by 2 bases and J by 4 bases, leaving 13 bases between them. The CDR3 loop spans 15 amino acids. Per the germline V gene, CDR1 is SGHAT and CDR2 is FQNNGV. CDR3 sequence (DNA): TGTGCCAGCAGCTTAACGAGGGTGCTCGCAGATACGCAGTATTTT. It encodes CASSLTRVLADTQYF.

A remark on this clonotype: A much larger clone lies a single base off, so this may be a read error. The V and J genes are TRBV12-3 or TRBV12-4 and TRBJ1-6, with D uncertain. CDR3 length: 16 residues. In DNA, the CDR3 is TGTGCCAGCAGTCTCGCTTTAATCTCCTATAATTCACCCCCCCACTTT. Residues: CASSLALISYNSPPHF.

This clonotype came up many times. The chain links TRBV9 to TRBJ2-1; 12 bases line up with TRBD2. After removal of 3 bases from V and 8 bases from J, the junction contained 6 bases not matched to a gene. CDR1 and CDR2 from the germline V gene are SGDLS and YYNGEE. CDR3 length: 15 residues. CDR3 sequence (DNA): TGTGCCAGCAGCGAACGACTAGCGGGAGCCTATGAGCAGTTCTTC. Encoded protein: CASSERLAGAYEQFF. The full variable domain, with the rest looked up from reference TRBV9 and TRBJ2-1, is DSGVTQTPKHLITATGQRVTLRCSPRSGDLSVYWYQQSLDQGLQFLIQYYNGEERAKGNILERFSAQQFPDLHSELNLSSLELGDSALYFCASSERLAGAYEQFFGPGTRLTVL.